This TCR beta chain is from a study of a mutant IDH1 vaccine in newly diagnosed glioma (TCRdb year 2021). Broadly, across the study: Vaccination was initiated 4-6 weeks after radiotherapy alone, or concurrently with temozolomide cycles in the chemotherapy-containing groups. Of the approximately 33 patients who were treated, around 60% were male and roughly 38% were female, and the mean age was roughly 40 years. Before enrollment, patients had received standard therapy of radiotherapy alone, temozolomide alone, or radiochemotherapy with temozolomide; most received the combination. The week-35 safety follow-up took place at visit V12, and the week-47 end of study took place at visit V13. Peripheral blood samples were drawn at six visits, namely V03 (baseline), V05, V07, V10, V12 and V13. Longitudinal TCRB deep sequencing was done for 25 treated patients, wherever samples were available for exploratory analyses. Study-level results and caveats: The authors stated that sample limitations prevented analyses of patient blood samples from being reproduced. Across multiple MHC alleles, vaccine-induced immune responses were seen in 85% to 95% of patients. No apparent relationship was observed between pseudoprogression and alterations in the top peripheral T cell clonotypes detected by TCRB sequencing. PBMC samples for TCRB deep sequencing were selected based on availability.

As encoded in the germline V gene, CDR1 is WSHSY while CDR2 is SAAADI. Measured from the cysteine to the phenylalanine, the CDR3 is 13 residues long. The entry retains the CDR3 DNA only, 39 bases that are in frame from base 1. Trimming costs V 7 bases and J 6 bases, and their ends lie 13 bases apart. The time point label for this specimen denotes: week 35, safety follow-up. Each vaccine dose was 300 ug of a 20-mer mutant IDH1 peptide in Montanide, given subcutaneously with topical imiquimod. Patients received eight vaccinations in weeks 1, 3, 5, 7, 11, 15, 19 and 23, corresponding to visits V03 through V10. All donors had newly diagnosed IDH1-mutant astrocytomas of WHO grade 3 or 4 that showed loss of nuclear ATRX. The samples were drawn from NOA16, a multicentre, single-arm, open-label phase I trial in Germany that tested a mutant IDH1 peptide vaccine in humans for the first time. Genomic DNA for TCRB sequencing was extracted from EDTA blood using the DNeasy Blood and Tissue Kit.

This clone has a handful of counts. This clone's antigen is unknown. It has no much larger one-base neighbor in the sample; base qualities were not kept. Library method: the immunoSEQ multiplex PCR assay. The hsTCRB Kit was used according to the manufacturer's protocol to amplify rearranged TCR beta chain sequences. Sequencing of TCRB libraries was carried out on an Illumina MiSeq. In the paper's pipeline: The kit vendor's proprietary platform handled demultiplexing, trimming and gene mapping. TCRdb re-hosts the immuneACCESS table, in-frame sequences only. Its copies lack some clones; in the studies checked, an unresolved V gene accounts for under half of them, and the cause for the rest is not known. For V, J and clone size, that table is used; D and trimming come from the DNA. Across this sample there are tens of thousands of clones, with around nine tenths seen only once. The ten largest clones take up about 2% of the sample.

The receptor's source is a man under 40 with glioma. The sequencing here drew on PBMCs, taken from a glioma patient whose treatment included an IDH1 peptide vaccine. This sequence uses TRBV10-2 and TRBJ1-5; the best D guess is TRBD1, with 5 bases matching. The DNA sequence follows: TGCGCCAGCATGCGGGACCCCAGTCAGCCCCAGCATTTT. Its protein reads: CASMRDPSQPQHF.